This T cell receptor beta chain was documented in a study of CD4+ T cells in melanoma. Repertoires were generated with immunoSEQ multiplex PCR, while TCRdb's copy carries only in-frame clones and drops some. The repertoire consists of 11,000 or so clones, with approximately 72% occurring once and the leading ten covering approximately 10%. CDR1 and CDR2 from the germline V gene are GTSNPN and SVGIG (reference sequence). The CDR3 covers 18 residues. The trim removed 1 base at V and 4 bases at J, leaving 17 bases unmatched. General study results and limits: CD8+ T cell, macrophage and B cell function reportedly correlated with neoantigen-specific CD4+ T cells. Neoantigen-specific CD4+ T cells in melanoma reportedly had diverse differentiation states.

About this clone itself: Its matching antigen is unknown.

The sequence came from a human donor with melanoma. The sequenced material came from cells from a culture (not recorded whether cultured in vitro). The chain is built from TRBV30 and TRBJ1-1, with 8 nucleotides matching TRBD1. CDR3 sequence: CAWSGRTPRGRVGTEAFF. CDR3 in DNA: TGTGCCTGGAGTGGCCGAACCCCCAGGGGGCGAGTTGGCACTGAAGCTTTCTTT.